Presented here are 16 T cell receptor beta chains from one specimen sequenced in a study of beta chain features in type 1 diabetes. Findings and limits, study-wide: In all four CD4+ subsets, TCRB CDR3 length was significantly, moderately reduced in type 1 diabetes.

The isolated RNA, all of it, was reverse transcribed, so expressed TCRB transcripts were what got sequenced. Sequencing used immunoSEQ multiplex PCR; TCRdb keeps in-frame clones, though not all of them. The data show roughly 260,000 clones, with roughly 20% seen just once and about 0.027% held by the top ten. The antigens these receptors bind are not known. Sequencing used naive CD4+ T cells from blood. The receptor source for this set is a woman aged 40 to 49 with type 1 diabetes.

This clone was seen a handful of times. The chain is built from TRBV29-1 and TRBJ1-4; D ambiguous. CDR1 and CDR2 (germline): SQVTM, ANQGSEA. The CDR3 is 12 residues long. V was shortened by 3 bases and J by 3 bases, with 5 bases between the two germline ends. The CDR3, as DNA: TGCAGCGTTGAGTTCGCTAATGAAAAACTGTTTTTT. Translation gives CSVEFANEKLFF. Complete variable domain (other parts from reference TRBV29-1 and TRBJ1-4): SAVISQKPSRDICQRGTSLTIQCQVDSQVTMMFWYRQQPGQSLTLIATANQGSEATYESGFVIDKFPISRPNLTFSTLTVSNMSPEDSSIYLCSVEFANEKLFFGSGTQLSVL.

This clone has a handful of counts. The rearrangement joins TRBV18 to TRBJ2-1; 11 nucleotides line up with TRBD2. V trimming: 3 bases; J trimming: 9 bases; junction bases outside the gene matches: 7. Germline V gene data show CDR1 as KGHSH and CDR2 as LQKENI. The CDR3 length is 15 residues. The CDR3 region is CASSPTSGTTGEQFF. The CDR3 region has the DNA TGTGCCAGCTCACCGACTAGCGGGACGACGGGTGAGCAGTTCTTC. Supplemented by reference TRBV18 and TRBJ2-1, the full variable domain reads NAGVMQNPRHLVRRRGQEARLRCSPMKGHSHVYWYRQLPEEGLKFMVYLQKENIIDESGMPKERFSAEFPKEGPSILRIQQVVRGDSAAYFCASSPTSGTTGEQFFGPGTRLTVL.

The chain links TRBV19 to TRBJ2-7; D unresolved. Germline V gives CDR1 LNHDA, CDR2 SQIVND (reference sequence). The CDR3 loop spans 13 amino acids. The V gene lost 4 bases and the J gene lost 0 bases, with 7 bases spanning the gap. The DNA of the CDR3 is TGTGCCAGTAGTAGAGGCCTCTCCTACGAGCAGTACTTC. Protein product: CASSRGLSYEQYF.

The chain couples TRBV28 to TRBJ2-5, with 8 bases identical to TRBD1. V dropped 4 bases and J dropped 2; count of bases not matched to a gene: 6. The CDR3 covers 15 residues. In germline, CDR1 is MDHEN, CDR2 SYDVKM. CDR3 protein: CASSSPTGEQETQYF. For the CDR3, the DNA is TGTGCCAGCAGTTCGCCGACAGGGGAGCAAGAGACCCAGTACTTC. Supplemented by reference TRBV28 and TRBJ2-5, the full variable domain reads DVKVTQSSRYLVKRTGEKVFLECVQDMDHENMFWYRQDPGLGLRLIYFSYDVKMKEKGDIPEGYSVSREKKERFSLILESASTNQTSMYLCASSSPTGEQETQYFGPGTRLLVL.

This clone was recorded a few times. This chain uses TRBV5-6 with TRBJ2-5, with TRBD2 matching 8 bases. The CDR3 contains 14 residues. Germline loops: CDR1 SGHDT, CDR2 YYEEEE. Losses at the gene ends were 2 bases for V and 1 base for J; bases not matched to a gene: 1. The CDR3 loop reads CASSLGLAQETQYF. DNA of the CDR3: TGTGCCAGCAGCTTAGGACTAGCCCAAGAGACCCAGTACTTC.

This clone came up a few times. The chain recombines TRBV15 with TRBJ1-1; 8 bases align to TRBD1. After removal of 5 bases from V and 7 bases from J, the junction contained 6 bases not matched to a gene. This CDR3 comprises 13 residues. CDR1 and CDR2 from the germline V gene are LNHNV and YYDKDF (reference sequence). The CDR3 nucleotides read TGTGCCACCAGCCTCAGGGGGCAAAGTGAAGCTTTCTTT. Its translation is CATSLRGQSEAFF.

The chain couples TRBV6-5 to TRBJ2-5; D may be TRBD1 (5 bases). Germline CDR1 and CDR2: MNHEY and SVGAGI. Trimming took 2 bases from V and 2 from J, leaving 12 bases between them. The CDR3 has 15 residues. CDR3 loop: CASSYDLTAQETQYF. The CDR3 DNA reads TGTGCCAGCAGTTACGATTTGACAGCTCAAGAGACCCAGTACTTC.

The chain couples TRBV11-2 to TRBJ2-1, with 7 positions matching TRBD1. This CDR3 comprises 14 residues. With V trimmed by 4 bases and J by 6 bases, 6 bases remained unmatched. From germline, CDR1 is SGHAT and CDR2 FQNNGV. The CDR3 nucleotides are TGTGCCAGCAGCTCCCTTTCAGGGGGCAATGAGCAGTTCTTC. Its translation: CASSSLSGGNEQFF.

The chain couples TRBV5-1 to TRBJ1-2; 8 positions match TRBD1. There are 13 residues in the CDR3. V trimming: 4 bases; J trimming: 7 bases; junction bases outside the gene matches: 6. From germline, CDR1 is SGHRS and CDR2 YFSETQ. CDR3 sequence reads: CASSPGTGGGYTF. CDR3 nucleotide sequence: TGCGCCAGCAGCCCGGGGACAGGTGGTGGCTACACCTTC.

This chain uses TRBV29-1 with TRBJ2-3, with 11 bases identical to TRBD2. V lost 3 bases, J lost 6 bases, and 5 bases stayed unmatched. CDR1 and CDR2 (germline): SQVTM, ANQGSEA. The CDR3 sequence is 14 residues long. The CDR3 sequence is CSVDSSGRLDTQYF. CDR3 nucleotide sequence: TGCAGCGTTGATTCTAGCGGGAGGTTGGATACGCAGTATTTT.

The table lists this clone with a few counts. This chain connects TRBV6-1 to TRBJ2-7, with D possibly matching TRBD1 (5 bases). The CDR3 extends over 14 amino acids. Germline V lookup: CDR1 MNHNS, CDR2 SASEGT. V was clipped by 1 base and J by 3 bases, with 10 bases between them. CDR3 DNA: TGTGCCAGCAGTGAAGTGGTCAGGGTCTACGAGCAGTACTTC. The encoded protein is CASSEVVRVYEQYF.

This CDR3 reads CSAVGGQNTEAFF. CDR3 DNA: TGCAGCGCTGTGGGGGGGCAAAACACTGAAGCTTTCTTT. This chain uses TRBV29-1 with TRBJ1-1; perhaps TRBD1 as D (6 bases). V shed 7 bases and J shed 2 bases, with 14 bases lying between them. Germline V gene sequence: CDR1 SQVTM, CDR2 ANQGSEA. There are 13 residues in the CDR3.

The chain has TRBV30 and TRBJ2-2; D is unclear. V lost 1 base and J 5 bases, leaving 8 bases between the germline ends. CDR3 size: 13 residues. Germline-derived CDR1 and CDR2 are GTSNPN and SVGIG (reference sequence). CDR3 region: CAWSEAATGELFF. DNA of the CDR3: TGTGCCTGGAGTGAGGCGGCGACCGGGGAGCTGTTTTTT.

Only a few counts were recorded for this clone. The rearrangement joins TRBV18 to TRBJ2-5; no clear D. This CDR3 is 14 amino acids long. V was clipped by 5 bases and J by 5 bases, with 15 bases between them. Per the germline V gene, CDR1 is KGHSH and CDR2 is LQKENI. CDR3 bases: TGTGCCAGCTCAGCCGGCCCCACCGGGGAGACCCAGTACTTC. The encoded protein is CASSAGPTGETQYF. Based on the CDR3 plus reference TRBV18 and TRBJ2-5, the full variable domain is NAGVMQNPRHLVRRRGQEARLRCSPMKGHSHVYWYRQLPEEGLKFMVYLQKENIIDESGMPKERFSAEFPKEGPSILRIQQVVRGDSAAYFCASSAGPTGETQYFGPGTRLLVL.

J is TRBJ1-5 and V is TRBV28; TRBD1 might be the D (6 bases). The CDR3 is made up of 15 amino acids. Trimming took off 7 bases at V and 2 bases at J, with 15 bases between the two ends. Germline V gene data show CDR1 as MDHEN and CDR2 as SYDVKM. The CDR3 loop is CASTLDSWGNQPQHF. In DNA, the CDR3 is TGTGCCAGCACCCTGGACAGTTGGGGCAATCAGCCCCAGCATTTT.

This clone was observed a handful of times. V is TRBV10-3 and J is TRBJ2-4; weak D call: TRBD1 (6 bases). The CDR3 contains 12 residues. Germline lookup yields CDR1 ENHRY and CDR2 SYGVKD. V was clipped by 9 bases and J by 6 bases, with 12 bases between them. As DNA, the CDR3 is TGTGCCATATCAGGGGCTGGAAACATTCAGTACTTC. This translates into CAISGAGNIQYF.